Below, 19 T cell receptor beta chains from the same sample are listed, as sequenced in a study of cytomegalovirus exposure and HLA in healthy donors. Sequencing used immunoSEQ multiplex PCR; TCRdb keeps in-frame clones, though not all of them. The table lists 300,000 or so clones, roughly 87% of them singletons. Sequenced input: PBMCs. Receptor source: a man aged 25-45 years in good health and CMV-seronegative.

This rearrangement joins TRBV19 to TRBJ1-5; 7 positions agree with TRBD1. In germline, CDR1 is LNHDA, CDR2 SQIVND (reference sequence). The CDR3 loop spans 15 amino acids. Trimming cost V 4 bases and J 5 bases; bases outside gene matches: 8. CDR3 protein: CASSKDRANYQPQHF. CDR3 sequence (DNA): TGTGCCAGTAGTAAAGACAGGGCAAACTATCAGCCCCAGCATTTT.

V gene TRBV30 combines with J gene TRBJ2-7; possibly TRBD1 for D (6 bases). Trimming took 0 bases from V and 3 from J, leaving 15 bases between them. This CDR3 is 15 amino acids long. CDR1 is GTSNPN and CDR2 is SVGIG in the germline V gene (reference sequence). CDR3 residues: CAWSVRWQGFYEQYF. Written as DNA, the CDR3 is TGTGCCTGGAGTGTACGGTGGCAGGGGTTCTACGAGCAGTACTTC.

The CDR3: CASSPVGDQPQHF. The CDR3 bases are TGTGCCAGCTCCCCCGTCGGAGATCAGCCCCAGCATTTT. This rearrangement joins TRBV18 to TRBJ1-5, with unresolved D. The CDR3 consists of 13 residues. Germline CDR1 reads KGHSH; CDR2 reads LQKENI. With 6 bases removed from V and 5 bases from J, the gap between germline ends came to 11 bases.

This rearrangement joins TRBV12-5 to TRBJ2-3; 10 bases match TRBD2. The trim removed 4 bases at V and 6 bases at J, leaving 10 bases unmatched. The CDR3 runs 16 residues. Looked up from germline, CDR1 is LGHNT and CDR2 is FRNRAP. The CDR3 reads CASGYSGGPSLDTQYF. The CDR3 nucleotides read TGTGCTAGTGGTTATAGCGGGGGGCCCTCATTGGATACGCAGTATTTT.

This CDR3 reads CASRGQGYNQPQHF. In DNA form, the CDR3 reads TGTGCCAGCAGAGGACAGGGATACAATCAGCCCCAGCATTTT. The chain joins TRBV6-5 to TRBJ1-5; 8 bases match TRBD1. With 6 bases clipped from V and 3 bases from J, the junction kept 4 bases outside the gene matches. The CDR3 runs to 14 residues. Looked up from germline, CDR1 is MNHEY and CDR2 is SVGAGI.

This chain connects TRBV19 to TRBJ2-1, with TRBD2 matching 15 bases. Looked up from germline, CDR1 is LNHDA and CDR2 is SQIVND (reference sequence). The CDR3 covers 20 residues. Unmatched junction bases numbered 10, after V lost 0 bases and J lost 4 bases. The CDR3 DNA is TGTGCCAGTAGTATAGATTCTGGACTAGCGGGGGGGCATCAGTACAATGAGCAGTTCTTC. Translation: CASSIDSGLAGGHQYNEQFF. Filled out from reference TRBV19 and TRBJ2-1, the complete variable domain reads DGGITQSPKYLFRKEGQNVTLSCEQNLNHDAMYWYRQDPGQGLRLIYYSQIVNDFQKGDIAEGYSVSREKKESFPLTVTSAQKNPTAFYLCASSIDSGLAGGHQYNEQFFGPGTRLTVL.

The chain carries TRBV4-1 and TRBJ2-1, with 9 bases identical to TRBD2. The CDR3 runs to 16 residues. J was trimmed by 4 bases and V by 3 bases; bases with no gene match: 7. Germline loops: CDR1 MGHRA, CDR2 YSYEKL. CDR3 in DNA: TGCGCCAGCAGCCACCCCAGCGGGGGGATATACAATGAGCAGTTCTTC. Its translation: CASSHPSGGIYNEQFF.

The chain joins TRBV5-6 to TRBJ1-1, with 8 bases matching TRBD1. CDR1 is SGHDT and CDR2 is YYEEEE in the germline V gene. The CDR3 covers 15 residues. Losses at the gene ends were 7 bases for V and 4 bases for J; bases not matched to a gene: 12. For the CDR3, the DNA is TGTGCCAGCTCCCTTCCCCAGGGGGCCGTCACTGAAGCTTTCTTT. This gives the protein CASSLPQGAVTEAFF.

The chain couples TRBV19 to TRBJ2-7; 10 bases match TRBD1. CDR3 length: 15 amino acids. Germline CDR1 reads LNHDA; CDR2 reads SQIVND (reference sequence). The junction had 8 bases not matched to a gene; V was cut back by 3 bases and J by 6 bases. The CDR3 region is CASSISGTGVGEQYF. The CDR3 bases are TGTGCCAGTAGTATTTCCGGGACAGGGGTCGGCGAGCAGTACTTC.

This clone appeared a single time. V gene TRBV5-1 combines with J gene TRBJ2-3; 8 bases map to TRBD1. This CDR3 spans 14 amino acids. V shed 4 bases, J shed 4 bases, and the junction held 5 bases outside the gene matches. The germline V gene has CDR1 SGHRS and CDR2 YFSETQ. CDR3 sequence reads: CASSPTGDPDTQYF. The CDR3 DNA follows: TGCGCCAGCAGCCCGACAGGGGACCCAGATACGCAGTATTTT.

A single count supports this clone. The chain combines TRBV6-6 with TRBJ2-2; 7 positions agree with TRBD1. V was clipped by 1 base and J by 4 bases; unmatched bases: 6. The CDR3 consists of 16 residues. The germline gives CDR1 MNHNY, CDR2 SVGAGI (reference sequence). CDR3 sequence: CASSYLRQGVTGELFF. The DNA of the CDR3 is TGTGCCAGCAGTTACTTACGGCAGGGGGTCACCGGGGAGCTGTTTTTT.

This clone was counted only a few times. The chain couples TRBV27 to TRBJ1-5; D is unclear. The germline V gene has CDR1 MNHEY and CDR2 SMNVEV (reference sequence). Trimming removed 3 bases from V and 3 bases from J, with 6 bases in between. The CDR3 contains 13 residues. The CDR3 sequence: CASSFDYNQPQHF. CDR3 DNA: TGTGCCAGCAGTTTCGACTACAATCAGCCCCAGCATTTT.

The chain recombines TRBV11-2 with TRBJ1-2; 10 bases match TRBD1. J lost 3 bases, V lost 5 bases, and 6 bases had no gene match. The germline gives CDR1 SGHAT, CDR2 FQNNGV. The CDR3 totals 15 residues. CDR3 protein: CASSRQGARDYGYTF. Written as DNA, the CDR3 is TGTGCCAGCAGCCGACAGGGGGCGCGGGACTATGGCTACACCTTC.

The V and J genes are TRBV18 and TRBJ1-1, with 8 nucleotides matching TRBD1. Losses at the gene ends were 3 bases for V and 4 bases for J; bases not matched to a gene: 10. This CDR3 has 16 amino acids. The germline V gene has CDR1 KGHSH and CDR2 LQKENI. The CDR3 sequence: CASSPRTGSGLTEAFF. CDR3 sequence (DNA): TGTGCCAGCTCACCTCGGACAGGGTCGGGACTCACTGAAGCTTTCTTT. Variable domain in full (rest from reference TRBV18 and TRBJ1-1): NAGVMQNPRHLVRRRGQEARLRCSPMKGHSHVYWYRQLPEEGLKFMVYLQKENIIDESGMPKERFSAEFPKEGPSILRIQQVVRGDSAAYFCASSPRTGSGLTEAFFGQGTRLTVV.

The chain couples TRBV7-8 to TRBJ2-1; 8 bases fit TRBD2. There are 15 residues in the CDR3. Germline CDR1 and CDR2: SGHVS and FQNEAQ. After removal of 5 bases from V and 4 bases from J, the junction contained 7 bases not matched to a gene. The CDR3 DNA reads as TGTGCCAGCAGCCGGGGACTAGTGAGTTACAATGAGCAGTTCTTC. It is translated as CASSRGLVSYNEQFF.

The chain has TRBV19 and TRBJ1-1, with 9 nucleotides matching TRBD1. The CDR3 sequence is 15 residues long. The ends lost 3 bases at V and 5 bases at J; junction bases unmatched: 7. Germline CDR1 LNHDA, CDR2 SQIVND (reference sequence). The CDR3 DNA sequence: TGTGCCAGTAGTATTTTAGGGACAGGGTTAACTGAAGCTTTCTTT. This gives the protein CASSILGTGLTEAFF. Full variable domain (remainder filled in from reference TRBV19 and TRBJ1-1): DGGITQSPKYLFRKEGQNVTLSCEQNLNHDAMYWYRQDPGQGLRLIYYSQIVNDFQKGDIAEGYSVSREKKESFPLTVTSAQKNPTAFYLCASSILGTGLTEAFFGQGTRLTVV.

This chain connects TRBV7-8 to TRBJ2-7, with D possibly TRBD1 on 7 matching bases. Germline V gene sequence: CDR1 SGHVS, CDR2 FQNEAQ. The CDR3 spans 12 residues. Trimming shortened V by 7 bases and J by 6 bases, and 13 bases separated the two germline ends. As DNA, the CDR3 is TGTGCCAGCAACCCAGGGGGAGGCGAGCAGTACTTC. Its translation is CASNPGGGEQYF.

The chain links TRBV27 to TRBJ2-3, with TRBD2 matching 13 bases. The CDR3 covers 15 residues. CDR1 MNHEY and CDR2 SMNVEV come from the germline V gene (reference sequence). Germline trimming cut 5 bases from V and 6 bases from J; bases unmatched to any gene: 5. CDR3 amino acids: CASSTTSGGWDTQYF. The CDR3 nucleotides are TGTGCCAGCAGTACGACTAGCGGGGGGTGGGATACGCAGTATTTT.

The CDR3 bases are TGCGCCAGCGGAGGGGGGGTGGATGAGCAGTTCTTC. It specifies CASGGGVDEQFF. The J gene is TRBJ2-1, the V gene TRBV5-1; TRBD2 is a possible D gene (7 bases). From germline, CDR1 is SGHRS and CDR2 YFSETQ. The CDR3 is made up of 12 amino acids. The V gene lost 7 bases and the J gene lost 8 bases, with 13 bases spanning the gap. Based on the CDR3 plus reference TRBV5-1 and TRBJ2-1, the full variable domain is KAGVTQTPRYLIKTRGQQVTLSCSPISGHRSVSWYQQTPGQGLQFLFEYFSETQRNKGNFPGRFSGRQFSNSRSEMNVSTLELGDSALYLCASGGGVDEQFFGPGTRLTVL.